This T cell receptor beta chain was recorded in a study of beta chain features in type 1 diabetes. As for the study in general: Age, gender, cell numbers and subset yield matched between patients and controls. Findings and caveats of the study: Type 1 diabetes patients had VDJ junctions that carried fewer insertions and more deletions. Type 1 diabetes patients had TCRB CDR3s that were shorter (moderately but significantly so) in all four CD4+ subsets.

In the case of this clone: Its matching antigen is unknown.

Germline CDR1 MNHNS, CDR2 SASEGT. Trimming removed 4 bases at V and 12 bases at J, with 15 bases between. CDR3 length: 12 amino acids. Since all of the isolated RNA was reverse transcribed, expressed TCRB transcripts were what got sequenced. The protocol was immunoSEQ multiplex PCR, while the TCRdb copy is restricted to in-frame clones and leaves out a portion. The data show over 40,000 clones, roughly 70% seen once. This receptor was identified in a young woman with type 1 diabetes. Specimen: Tregs from blood. The J gene is TRBJ1-2, the V gene TRBV6-1, with a tentative D call TRBD1 (5 bases). This CDR3 reads CASSVLREGHTF. CDR3 in DNA: TGTGCCAGCAGTGTCTTGAGGGAGGGGCACACCTTC.